The sequence of this TCR beta chain was determined in a study of STAT5B mutations in CD4+ large granular lymphocyte leukemia. Study results and limitations: Over 20% of private leukemic clonotypes occurred rarely in other patients' non-leukemic repertoires.

The CDR3 length is 15 residues. The germline CDR1 and CDR2 sequences are SGDLS and YYNGEE. V was clipped by 4 bases and J by 1 base, with 14 bases between them. Control samples were healthy donors' buffy coats. This was a survey-level run. In the source study's methods: Lowest detectable productive clonotype frequency was 2.59 x 10-5. Clones were sequenced by immunoSEQ multiplex PCR, and TCRdb holds only the in-frame ones, with some missing. Clonal size and the V and J genes are those of that table, whereas D and trimming came from the DNA. The data hold approximately 32,000 clones, with approximately 70% observed a single time. Concerning this clone: Its antigen is unknown.

The clonotype originates from a human donor in good health. The chain recombines TRBV9 with TRBJ1-1; D is uncertain. The sample was CD4+ T cells from blood buffy coats. The CDR3 bases are TGTGCCAGCAGCCCGCTGGGAGGAGCGAACACTGAAGCTTTCTTT. It codes for CASSPLGGANTEAFF.